This TCR beta chain stems from a study of blood T cell repertoires in COVID-19. This clone appeared once. The method was immunoSEQ multiplex PCR; TCRdb's version includes in-frame clones alone and lacks a portion of them. Among 15,000 to 20,000 clones listed, roughly 75% were seen once. The source of this sequence is a man in his 60s with active or convalescent COVID-19. What was sequenced was peripheral blood.

The CDR3 spells CASSSTSGGTDTQYF. For the CDR3, the DNA is TGTGCCAGCTCATCCACTAGCGGGGGGACAGATACGCAGTATTTT. This rearrangement joins TRBV18 to TRBJ2-3; the match to TRBD2 covers 12 bases. The CDR3 sequence is 15 residues long. Germline trimming cut 5 bases from V and 3 bases from J; bases unmatched to any gene: 3. CDR1 KGHSH and CDR2 LQKENI come from the germline V gene.